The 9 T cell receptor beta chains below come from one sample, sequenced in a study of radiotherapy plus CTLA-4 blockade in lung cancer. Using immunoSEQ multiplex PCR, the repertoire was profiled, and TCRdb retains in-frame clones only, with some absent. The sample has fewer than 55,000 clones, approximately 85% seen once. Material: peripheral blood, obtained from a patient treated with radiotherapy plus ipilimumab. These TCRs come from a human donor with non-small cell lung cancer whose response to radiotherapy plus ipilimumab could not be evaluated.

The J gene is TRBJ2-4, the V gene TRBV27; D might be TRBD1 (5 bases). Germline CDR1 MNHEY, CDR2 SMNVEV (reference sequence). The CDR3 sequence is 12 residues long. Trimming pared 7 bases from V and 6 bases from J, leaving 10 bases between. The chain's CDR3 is CASKGLGNIQYF. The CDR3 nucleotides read TGTGCCAGCAAGGGGCTGGGAAACATTCAGTACTTC.

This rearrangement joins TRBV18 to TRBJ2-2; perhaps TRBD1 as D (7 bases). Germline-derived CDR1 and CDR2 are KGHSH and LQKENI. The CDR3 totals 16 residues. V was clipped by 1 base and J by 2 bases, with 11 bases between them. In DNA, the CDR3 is TGTGCCAGCTCACCACGGGGGGACAGCAACACCGGGGAGCTGTTTTTT. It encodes CASSPRGDSNTGELFF.

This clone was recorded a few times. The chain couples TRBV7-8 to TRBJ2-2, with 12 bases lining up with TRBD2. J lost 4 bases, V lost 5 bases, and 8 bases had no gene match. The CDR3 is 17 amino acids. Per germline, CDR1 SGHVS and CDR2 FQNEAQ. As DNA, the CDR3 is TGTGCCAGCAGCCTTAGACCTAGCGGGAGGGCCACCGGGGAGCTGTTTTTT. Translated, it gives CASSLRPSGRATGELFF.

The DNA of the CDR3 is TGTGCCAGCAGCGAGACAGGGCAGGGGCCCAATGAGCAGTTCTTC. Protein sequence: CASSETGQGPNEQFF. The chain carries TRBV6-5 and TRBJ2-1; TRBD1 agrees at 7 bases. This CDR3 comprises 15 residues. V gave up 6 bases and J gave up 6 bases; unmatched junction bases: 11. CDR1 MNHEY and CDR2 SVGAGI come from the germline V gene.

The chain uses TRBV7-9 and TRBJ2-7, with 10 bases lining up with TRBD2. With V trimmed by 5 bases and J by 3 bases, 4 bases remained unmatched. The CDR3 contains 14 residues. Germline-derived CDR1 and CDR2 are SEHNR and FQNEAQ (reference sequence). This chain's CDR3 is CASSAGLADYEQYF. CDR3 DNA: TGTGCCAGCAGCGCCGGACTAGCGGACTACGAGCAGTACTTC.

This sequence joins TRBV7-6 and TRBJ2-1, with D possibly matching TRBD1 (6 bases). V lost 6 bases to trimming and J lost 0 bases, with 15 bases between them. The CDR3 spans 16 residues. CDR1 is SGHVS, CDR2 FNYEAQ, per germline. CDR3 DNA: TGTGCCAGCAGTTCCACAGGGTACGGCTCCTACAATGAGCAGTTCTTC. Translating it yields CASSSTGYGSYNEQFF.

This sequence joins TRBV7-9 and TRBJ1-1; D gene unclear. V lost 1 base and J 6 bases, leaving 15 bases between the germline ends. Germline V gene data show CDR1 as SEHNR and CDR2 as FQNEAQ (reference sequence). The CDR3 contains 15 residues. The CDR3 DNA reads TGTGCCAGCAGCTTAGAGTTGGCGGGTAGCCCTGAAGCTTTCTTT. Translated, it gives CASSLELAGSPEAFF.

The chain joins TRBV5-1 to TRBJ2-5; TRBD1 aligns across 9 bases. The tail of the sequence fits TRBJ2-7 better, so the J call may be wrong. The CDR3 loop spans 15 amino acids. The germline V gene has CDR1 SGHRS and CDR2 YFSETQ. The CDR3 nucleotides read TGCGCCAGCAGCTCGTACGGGACAGGGCCCTACGAGCAGTACTTC. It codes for CASSSYGTGPYEQYF.

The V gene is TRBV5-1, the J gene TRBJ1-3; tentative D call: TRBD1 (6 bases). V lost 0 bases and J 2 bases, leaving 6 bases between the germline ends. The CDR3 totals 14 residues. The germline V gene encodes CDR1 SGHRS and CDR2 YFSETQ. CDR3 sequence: CASSLAGAGNTIYF. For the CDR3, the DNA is TGCGCCAGCAGCTTGGCAGGGGCTGGAAACACCATATATTTT.